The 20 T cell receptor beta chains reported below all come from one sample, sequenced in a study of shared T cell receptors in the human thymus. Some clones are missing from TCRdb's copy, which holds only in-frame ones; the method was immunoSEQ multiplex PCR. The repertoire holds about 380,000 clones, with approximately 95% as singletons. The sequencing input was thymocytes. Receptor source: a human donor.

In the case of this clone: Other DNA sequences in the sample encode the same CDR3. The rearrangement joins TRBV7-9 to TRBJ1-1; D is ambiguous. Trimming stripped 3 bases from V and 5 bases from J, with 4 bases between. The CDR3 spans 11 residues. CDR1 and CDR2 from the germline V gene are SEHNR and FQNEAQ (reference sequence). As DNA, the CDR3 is TGTGCCAGCAGCTTGGGGACTGAAGCTTTCTTT. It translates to CASSLGTEAFF.

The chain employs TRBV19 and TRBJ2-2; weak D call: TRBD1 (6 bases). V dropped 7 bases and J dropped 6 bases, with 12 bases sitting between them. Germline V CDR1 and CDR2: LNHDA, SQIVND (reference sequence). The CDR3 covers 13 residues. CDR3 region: CASTSTGSGELFF. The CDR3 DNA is TGTGCCAGTACCTCCACAGGGTCCGGGGAGCTGTTTTTT.

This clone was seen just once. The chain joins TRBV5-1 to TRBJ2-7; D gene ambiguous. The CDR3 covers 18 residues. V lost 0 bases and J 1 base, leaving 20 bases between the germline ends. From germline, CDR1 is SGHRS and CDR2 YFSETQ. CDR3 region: CASSLEGPLQKKSYEQYF. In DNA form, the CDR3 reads TGCGCCAGCAGCTTGGAAGGTCCGCTACAAAAAAAATCCTACGAGCAGTACTTC.

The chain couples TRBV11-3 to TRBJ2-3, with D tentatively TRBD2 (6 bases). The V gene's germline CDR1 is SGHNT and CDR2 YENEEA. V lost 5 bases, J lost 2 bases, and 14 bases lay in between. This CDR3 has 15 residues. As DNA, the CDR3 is TGTGCCAGCAGCCCAAATAGCGGACCCACAGATACGCAGTATTTT. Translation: CASSPNSGPTDTQYF.

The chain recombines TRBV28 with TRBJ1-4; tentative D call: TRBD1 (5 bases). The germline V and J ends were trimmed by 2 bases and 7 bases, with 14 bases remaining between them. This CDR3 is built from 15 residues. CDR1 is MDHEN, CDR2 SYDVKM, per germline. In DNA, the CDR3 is TGTGCCAGCAGTTTAGGGACCCGATGGGCTGAAAAACTGTTTTTT. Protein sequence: CASSLGTRWAEKLFF.

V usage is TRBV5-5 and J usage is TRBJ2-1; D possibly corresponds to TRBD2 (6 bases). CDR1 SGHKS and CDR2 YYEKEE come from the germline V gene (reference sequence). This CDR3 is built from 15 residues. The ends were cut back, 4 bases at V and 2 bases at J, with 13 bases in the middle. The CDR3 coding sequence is TGTGCCAGCAGCCCGAGGAGGGGTCCCTACAATGAGCAGTTCTTC. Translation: CASSPRRGPYNEQFF.

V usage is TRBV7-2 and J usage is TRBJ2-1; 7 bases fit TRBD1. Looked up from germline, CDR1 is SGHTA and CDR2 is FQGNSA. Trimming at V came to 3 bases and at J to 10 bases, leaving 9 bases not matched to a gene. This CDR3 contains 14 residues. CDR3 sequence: CASSFDRVIGEQFF. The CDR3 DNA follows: TGTGCCAGCAGCTTCGACAGGGTCATTGGGGAGCAGTTCTTC.

The CDR3 nucleotides read TGCGCCAGCAGCTTGGTGCCAGTTTTATACTCTGGAAACACCATATATTTT. This codes for CASSLVPVLYSGNTIYF. This chain uses TRBV5-1 with TRBJ1-3; D unclear. The CDR3 runs to 17 residues. The germline V gene encodes CDR1 SGHRS and CDR2 YFSETQ. The V end lost 0 bases, the J end lost 0 bases, and 13 bases lay between the germline ends.

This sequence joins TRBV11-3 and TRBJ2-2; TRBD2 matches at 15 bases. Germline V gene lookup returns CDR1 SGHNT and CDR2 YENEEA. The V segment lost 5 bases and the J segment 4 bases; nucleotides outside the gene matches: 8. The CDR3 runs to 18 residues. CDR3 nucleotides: TGTGCCAGCAGCCCCGCCTGGACTAGCGGGAGGGGCACCGGGGAGCTGTTTTTT. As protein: CASSPAWTSGRGTGELFF.

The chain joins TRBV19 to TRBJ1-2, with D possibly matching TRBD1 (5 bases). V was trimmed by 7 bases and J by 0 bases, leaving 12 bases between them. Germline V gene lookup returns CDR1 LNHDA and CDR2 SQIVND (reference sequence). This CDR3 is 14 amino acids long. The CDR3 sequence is CASKEDTANYGYTF. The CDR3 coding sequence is TGTGCCAGTAAGGAGGACACAGCTAACTATGGCTACACCTTC.

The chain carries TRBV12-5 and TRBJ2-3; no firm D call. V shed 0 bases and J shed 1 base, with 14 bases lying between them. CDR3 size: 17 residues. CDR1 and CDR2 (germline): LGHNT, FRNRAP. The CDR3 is CASGLVASPTGTDTQYF. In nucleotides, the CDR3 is TGTGCTAGTGGTTTGGTAGCGTCCCCCACGGGCACAGATACGCAGTATTTT. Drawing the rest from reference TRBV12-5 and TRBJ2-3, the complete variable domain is DARVTQTPRHKVTEMGQEVTMRCQPILGHNTVFWYRQTMMQGLELLAYFRNRAPLDDSGMPKDRFSAEMPDATLATLKIQPSEPRDSAVYFCASGLVASPTGTDTQYFGPGTRLTVL.

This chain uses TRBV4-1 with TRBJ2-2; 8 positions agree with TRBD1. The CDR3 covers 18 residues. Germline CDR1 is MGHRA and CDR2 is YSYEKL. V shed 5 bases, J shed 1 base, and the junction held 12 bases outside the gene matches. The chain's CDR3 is CASSDPWGQEMNTGELFF. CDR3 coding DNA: TGCGCCAGCAGCGACCCATGGGGACAGGAGATGAACACCGGGGAGCTGTTTTTT.

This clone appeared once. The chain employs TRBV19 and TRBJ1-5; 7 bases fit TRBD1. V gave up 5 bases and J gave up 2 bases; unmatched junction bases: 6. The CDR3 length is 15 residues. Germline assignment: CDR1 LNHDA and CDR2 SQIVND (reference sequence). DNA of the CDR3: TGTGCCAGTAGTTTTAGACAGGGTGGCAATCAGCCCCAGCATTTT. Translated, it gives CASSFRQGGNQPQHF. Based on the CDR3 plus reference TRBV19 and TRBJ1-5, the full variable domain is DGGITQSPKYLFRKEGQNVTLSCEQNLNHDAMYWYRQDPGQGLRLIYYSQIVNDFQKGDIAEGYSVSREKKESFPLTVTSAQKNPTAFYLCASSFRQGGNQPQHFGDGTRLSIL.

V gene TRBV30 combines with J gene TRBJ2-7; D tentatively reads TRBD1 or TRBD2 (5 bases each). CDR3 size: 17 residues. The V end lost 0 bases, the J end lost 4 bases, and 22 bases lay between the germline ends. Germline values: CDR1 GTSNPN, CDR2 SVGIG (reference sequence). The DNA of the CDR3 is TGTGCCTGGAGTGTAAGGGACCTCAGCCAAGGGGCATACGAGCAGTACTTC. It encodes CAWSVRDLSQGAYEQYF.

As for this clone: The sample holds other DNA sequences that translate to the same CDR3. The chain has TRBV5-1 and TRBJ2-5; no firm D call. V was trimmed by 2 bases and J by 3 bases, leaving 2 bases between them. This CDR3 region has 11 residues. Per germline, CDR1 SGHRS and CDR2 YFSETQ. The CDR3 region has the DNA TGCGCCAGCAGCTTAGAAGAGACCCAGTACTTC. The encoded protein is CASSLEETQYF.

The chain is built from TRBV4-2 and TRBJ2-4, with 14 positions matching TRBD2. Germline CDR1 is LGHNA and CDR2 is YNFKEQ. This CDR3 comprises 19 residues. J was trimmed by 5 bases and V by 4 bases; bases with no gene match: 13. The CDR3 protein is CASSLGLAGVYDSENIQYF. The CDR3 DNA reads TGTGCCAGCAGCCTGGGACTAGCGGGAGTGTACGATTCGGAAAACATTCAGTACTTC.

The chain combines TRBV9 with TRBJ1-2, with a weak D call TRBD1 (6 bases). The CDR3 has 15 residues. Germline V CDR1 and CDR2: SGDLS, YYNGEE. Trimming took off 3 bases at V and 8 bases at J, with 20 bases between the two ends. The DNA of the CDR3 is TGTGCCAGCAGCGGGTCGGGGCCAGGGGAGGGAGGCTACACCTTC. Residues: CASSGSGPGEGGYTF.

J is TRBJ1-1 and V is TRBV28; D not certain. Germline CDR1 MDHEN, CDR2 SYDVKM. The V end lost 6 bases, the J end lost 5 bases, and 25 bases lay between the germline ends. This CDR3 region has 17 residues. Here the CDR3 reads CASRLLPLRRMGTEAFF. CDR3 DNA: TGTGCCAGCAGACTACTACCTTTAAGAAGGATGGGGACTGAAGCTTTCTTT.

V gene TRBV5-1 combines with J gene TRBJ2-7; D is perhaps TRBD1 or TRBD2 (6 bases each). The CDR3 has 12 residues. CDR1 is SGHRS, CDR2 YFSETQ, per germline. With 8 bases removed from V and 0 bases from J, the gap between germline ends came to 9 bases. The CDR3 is CASRGASYEQYF. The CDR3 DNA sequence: TGCGCCAGTAGGGGGGCCTCCTACGAGCAGTACTTC.

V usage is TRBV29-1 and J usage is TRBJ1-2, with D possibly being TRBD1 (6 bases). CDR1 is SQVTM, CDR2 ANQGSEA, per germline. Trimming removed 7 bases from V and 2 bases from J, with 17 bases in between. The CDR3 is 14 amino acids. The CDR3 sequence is CSDLQGGENYGYTF. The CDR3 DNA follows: TGCAGCGACCTACAGGGAGGGGAAAACTATGGCTACACCTTC.